This entry lists 12 T cell receptor beta chains sequenced from one sample in a study of blood T cell repertoires in COVID-19. Assay: immunoSEQ multiplex PCR; the TCRdb copy retains only in-frame clones and omits some. The top ten hold 1.9% of the sample, which has over 100,000 clones, 80% to 95% seen once. Sequenced input: peripheral blood. Receptors originate from a woman aged 50 to 60 with COVID-19, enrolled during active disease.

This chain joins TRBV5-6 and TRBJ2-1, with 7 bases fitting TRBD2. The J segment lost 0 bases and the V segment lost 3 bases, leaving 3 bases of the junction unmatched. The CDR3 extends over 15 amino acids. Germline CDR1 is SGHDT and CDR2 is YYEEEE. DNA for the CDR3: TGTGCCAGCAGCTGGGGAGGGAGCTCCTACAATGAGCAGTTCTTC. This encodes CASSWGGSSYNEQFF.

The rearrangement joins TRBV19 to TRBJ2-5, with D uncertain. CDR1 and CDR2 from the germline V gene are LNHDA and SQIVND (reference sequence). Trimming stripped 7 bases from V and 0 bases from J, with 9 bases between. The CDR3 is 13 amino acids. CDR3 region: CASKAQDQETQYF. CDR3 sequence (DNA): TGTGCCAGTAAAGCGCAAGACCAAGAGACCCAGTACTTC.

The chain uses TRBV19 and TRBJ2-7; 8 nucleotides line up with TRBD1. CDR3 length equals 14 residues. Losses at the gene ends were 7 bases for V and 5 bases for J; bases not matched to a gene: 10. From germline, CDR1 is LNHDA and CDR2 SQIVND (reference sequence). CDR3 region: CASNPGQELHEQYF. The CDR3 DNA reads TGTGCCAGTAACCCGGGACAGGAGCTTCACGAGCAGTACTTC.

The chain uses TRBV10-2 and TRBJ2-3, with 8 bases identical to TRBD2. The CDR3 totals 13 residues. V lost 10 bases, J lost 7 bases, and 10 bases stayed unmatched. Germline values: CDR1 WSHSY, CDR2 SAAADI. CDR3 sequence reads: CATGAGGENTQYF. CDR3 nucleotide sequence: TGCGCCACCGGCGCGGGGGGCGAGAATACGCAGTATTTT.

The genes are TRBV5-6 and TRBJ2-7; TRBD1 matches 7 bases. This CDR3 is 15 amino acids long. The junction had 4 bases not matched to a gene; V was cut back by 1 base and J by 0 bases. Germline values: CDR1 SGHDT, CDR2 YYEEEE. The CDR3 here is CASSLPGQSSYEQYV. Here the CDR3 DNA reads TGTGCCAGCAGCTTGCCGGGACAGAGCTCCTACGAGCAGTACGTC.

This clone was found a few times. The gene calls are TRBV6-5 and TRBJ2-7, with 11 bases that match TRBD2. Germline V CDR1 and CDR2: MNHEY, SVGAGI. J was trimmed by 4 bases and V by 4 bases; bases with no gene match: 9. The CDR3 sequence is 16 residues long. CDR3 amino acids: CASSSVGLAGPYEQYF. In nucleotides, the CDR3 is TGTGCCAGCAGTTCCGTCGGACTAGCGGGTCCTTACGAGCAGTACTTC.

This chain's CDR3 is CATSDYGQGTDTQYF. Here the CDR3 DNA reads TGTGCCACCAGTGATTATGGACAGGGCACAGATACGCAGTATTTT. The chain uses TRBV24-1 and TRBJ2-3, with 7 positions matching TRBD1. Germline values: CDR1 KGHDR, CDR2 SFDVKD. CDR3 length equals 15 residues. V gave up 2 bases and J gave up 1 base; unmatched junction bases: 2.

V gene TRBV19 combines with J gene TRBJ1-1, with TRBD1 identical over 7 bases. This CDR3 comprises 12 residues. Germline trimming cut 5 bases from V and 12 bases from J; bases unmatched to any gene: 9. Germline V gene lookup returns CDR1 LNHDA and CDR2 SQIVND (reference sequence). CDR3 bases: TGTGCCAGTAGTTTAGGACAGGTTGAGTCTTTCTTT. It yields the protein CASSLGQVESFF.

V gene TRBV29-1 combines with J gene TRBJ2-1; D perhaps matches TRBD2 (6 bases). V was pared by 2 bases and J by 8 bases, with 10 bases between. Germline values: CDR1 SQVTM, CDR2 ANQGSEA. The CDR3 runs 12 residues. The CDR3 DNA reads TGCAGCGTTGAACACCCGGGGGATGAGCAGTTCTTC. Protein sequence: CSVEHPGDEQFF.

This clone was seen once. This chain joins TRBV6-2 or TRBV6-3 and TRBJ1-4, with D uncertain. V lost 5 bases and J 10 bases, leaving 11 bases between the germline ends. Germline V lookup: CDR1 MNHEY, CDR2 SVGEGT. The CDR3 loop spans 12 amino acids. CDR3 sequence reads: CASSGRVGKLFF. The CDR3 DNA sequence: TGTGCCAGCAGTGGTCGGGTCGGAAAACTGTTTTTT.

The CDR3 region is CASSQEGDSSNSPLHF. Here the CDR3 DNA reads TGCGCCAGCAGCCAAGAGGGGGACAGCTCTAATTCACCCCTCCACTTT. The chain joins TRBV4-1 to TRBJ1-6; 7 bases agree with TRBD1. The CDR3 loop spans 16 amino acids. Germline V gene sequence: CDR1 MGHRA, CDR2 YSYEKL. After removal of 0 bases from V and 6 bases from J, the junction contained 5 bases not matched to a gene.

The rearrangement uses TRBV18 and TRBJ1-5; 11 bases map to TRBD1. Germline values: CDR1 KGHSH, CDR2 LQKENI. Trimming took 0 bases from V and 6 from J; bases not matched to a gene: 1. The CDR3 has 15 amino acids. DNA of the CDR3: TGTGCCAGCTCACCACCGGGACAGGGGGTTCAGCCCCAGCATTTT. Protein sequence: CASSPPGQGVQPQHF. The variable domain in full, completed from reference TRBV18 and TRBJ1-5, reads NAGVMQNPRHLVRRRGQEARLRCSPMKGHSHVYWYRQLPEEGLKFMVYLQKENIIDESGMPKERFSAEFPKEGPSILRIQQVVRGDSAAYFCASSPPGQGVQPQHFGDGTRLSIL.